Listed here is a single T cell receptor (beta chain). Its antigen is unidentified. Trimming pared 4 bases from V and 5 bases from J, leaving 9 bases between. This CDR3 has 13 amino acids. Germline assignment: CDR1 LGHNA and CDR2 YSLEER. This sample was taken from a study of cytomegalovirus exposure and HLA in healthy donors. General study points: According to the study, approximately 150 TCR beta chains were cytomegalovirus-associated.

Produced via immunoSEQ multiplex PCR; TCRdb's table is partial and in-frame only. The repertoire holds approximately 150,000 clones, with approximately 89% as singletons. This rearrangement joins TRBV4-3 to TRBJ2-1; D is unresolved. This clonotype was obtained from a man younger than 35 in good health and CMV-seropositive. The sample was PBMCs. CDR3 sequence reads: CASSPSIDNEQFF. In DNA form, the CDR3 reads TGCGCCAGCAGCCCCTCAATAGACAATGAGCAGTTCTTC.